This TCR beta chain was sequenced during a study of regulatory T cells in long-lasting Graves disease. Overall study results and limits: Those with persistent disease had in common more public clonotypes (2,741) than new patients (more than 900). Persistent Graves' patients possessed reduced TCR diversity relative to recently diagnosed ones.

Construction of the TCR beta libraries employed iRepertoire HTBI primers in conjunction with Arm-PCR of CDR3 regions. MiXCR was run by TCRdb on the multiplex PCR reads, yielding one entry per CDR3 protein. The data contain 300,000 to 400,000 distinct CDR3 sequences, 16% of them singletons. About this clonotype itself: Antigen: not known.

The CDR3 is 15 residues long. Trimming shortened V by 2 bases and J by 3 bases, and 11 bases separated the two germline ends. Germline loops: CDR1 SEHNR, CDR2 FQNEAQ (reference sequence). Time point reported: newly diagnosed GD, antithyroid drugs for less than 3 months. The TCR library was made from RNA extracted from PBMCs. Under American Thyroid Association guidelines, Graves' disease was diagnosed. These data were likewise used in another study, on T cells in Graves' hyperthyroidism and ophthalmopathy.

The sample consisted of peripheral blood mononuclear cells (PBMCs), taken at new diagnosis, from a patient treated with antithyroid drugs. The genes are TRBV7-9 and TRBJ1-3; no reliable D call. The clonotype originates from a man aged 35 to 55 with Graves disease. The CDR3 is CASSLFSAIGNTIYF. CDR3 in DNA: TGTGCCAGCAGCTTATTTTCGGCGATTGGAAACACCATATATTTT.